This is a list of T cell receptor beta chains from one sample in a study of blood T cell repertoires in COVID-19. Method: immunoSEQ multiplex PCR; TCRdb's copy keeps in-frame clones and lacks some. The repertoire consists of about 220,000 clones, with about four fifths occurring once and the leading ten covering more than 3%. Sequencing input: PBMCs or T cells enriched from blood (not recorded which). These receptors were taken from an older woman who had recovered from COVID-19. CDR3s include the opening cysteine and the closing phenylalanine or tryptophan. The D gene is left open where the match is weak. Clone size is shown for a subset of rows, as once, few, many or a class of expanded clone.

J,D,size,V,DNA,CDR3
TRBJ2-3,-,few,TRBV28,TGTGCCAGCAGCTTCTTAGCGGGCACAGATACGCAGTATTTT,CASSFLAGTDTQYF
TRBJ1-5,-,-,TRBV2,TGTGCCAGCAGTGAAATTTTTGTCACAGTAAATCAGCCCCAGCATTTT,CASSEIFVTVNQPQHF
TRBJ2-1,TRBD2,few,TRBV30,TGTGCCTGGGATCGGACTAGCGGGAGCAATGAGCAGTTCTTC,CAWDRTSGSNEQFF
TRBJ2-3,TRBD2,-,TRBV19,TGTGCCAGTAGTATATCTCGGCGGGGGGGCGGCACAGATACGCAGTATTTT,CASSISRRGGGTDTQYF
TRBJ2-7,TRBD2,-,TRBV11-2,TGTGCCAGCAGCTTAGACGCCCGTGGGAGGGCCGCCGAGCAGTACTTC,CASSLDARGRAAEQYF
TRBJ1-5,-,-,TRBV6-5,TGTGCCAGCAGCTTCGTCGCGGGCAATCAGCCCCAGCATTTT,CASSFVAGNQPQHF
TRBJ2-3,TRBD2,-,TRBV24-1,TGTGCCACCAAGCGGGAGGGCCTCACAGATACGCAGTATTTT,CATKREGLTDTQYF
TRBJ2-2,-,-,TRBV4-2,TGTGCCAGCAGCCAAGATAGCCCCCTCACCGGGGAGCTGTTTTTT,CASSQDSPLTGELFF
TRBJ2-1,TRBD1,-,TRBV27,TGTGCCAGCAGTCAATGGACAGGTGCCTACAATGAGCAGTTCTTC,CASSQWTGAYNEQFF
TRBJ1-2,TRBD1,-,TRBV6-6,TGTGCCAGCAGCCAATTTAGTAGACAGGGGTCTGGCTACACCTTC,CASSQFSRQGSGYTF
TRBJ2-7,-,once,TRBV3-1/TRBV3-2,TGTGCCAGCAGCCAATCAGCAGGGCCCTACGAGCAGTACTTC,CASSQSAGPYEQYF
TRBJ2-1,TRBD2,-,TRBV5-6,TGTGCCAGCAGCTTGGAACTAGCGGGACTGTTCTTC,CASSLELAGLFF
TRBJ1-5,-,-,TRBV23-1,TGCGCCAGCAGTCGGGGGGTCGGCAATCAGCCCCAGCATTTT,CASSRGVGNQPQHF
TRBJ2-7,TRBD1,few,TRBV6-2/TRBV6-3,TGTGCCAGCAGTTTGCGACAGGGGACCTACGAGCAGTACTTC,CASSLRQGTYEQYF
TRBJ1-2,TRBD1,few,TRBV6-2/TRBV6-3,TGTGCCAGCAGCCCTAGGGGAAGGGGGCGACTGGATGGCTACACCTTC,CASSPRGRGRLDGYTF
TRBJ2-2,-,once,TRBV19,TGTGCCAGTAGTATAATTGTAGGGGAGCTGTTTTTT,CASSIIVGELFF
TRBJ2-3,-,once,TRBV5-4,TGTGCCAGCAGCTTGTTTCCAGCGGCTAGCACAGATACGCAGTATTTT,CASSLFPAASTDTQYF
TRBJ2-3,TRBD2,few,TRBV11-2,TGTGCCAGCAGGGGATATAATGGCGGGGGTTTTGGAGATACGCAGTATTTT,CASRGYNGGGFGDTQYF
TRBJ2-7,-,-,TRBV5-1,TGCGCCAGCAGCCCCGGACAAGGTAGCTCCTACGAGCAGTACTTC,CASSPGQGSSYEQYF
TRBJ1-1,-,once,TRBV5-6,TGTGCCAGCAGCCAATTAGAGAACACTGAAGCTTTCTTT,CASSQLENTEAFF
TRBJ2-5,TRBD1,-,TRBV5-8,TGTGCCAGCAGCCCGGACAGGGATGAGACCCAGTACTTC,CASSPDRDETQYF
TRBJ2-3,-,-,TRBV7-6,TGTGCCAGCAGCTTTCGCCAGGGGACAGATACGCAGTATTTT,CASSFRQGTDTQYF
TRBJ1-5,-,-,TRBV6-5,TGTGCCAGCAGTTATAGGCAGGGTAATCAGCCCCAGCATTTT,CASSYRQGNQPQHF
TRBJ1-4,TRBD1,-,TRBV28,TGTGCCAGCCGGGGACAGGGAGGGAACGAAAAACTGTTTTTT,CASRGQGGNEKLFF
TRBJ2-2,TRBD2,once,TRBV19,TGTGCCAGTAGTGGGAGCGGGAGAAACACCGGGGAGCTGTTTTTT,CASSGSGRNTGELFF
TRBJ2-7,TRBD1,-,TRBV7-2,TGTGCCAGCAGCTTATTTGACAGGGGATACGAGCAGTACTTC,CASSLFDRGYEQYF
TRBJ1-2,TRBD1,-,TRBV7-8,TGTGCCAGCAGCTCGGGGACAGTCCCTAGCTATGGCTACACCTTC,CASSSGTVPSYGYTF
TRBJ2-5,TRBD1,-,TRBV7-9,TGTGCCAGCAGCTTAGTAGGGACAGGGGAGACCCAGTACTTC,CASSLVGTGETQYF
TRBJ1-4,-,-,TRBV7-8,TGTGCCAGCAGCCCTGGACGTAGGGAGGGGGAAAAACTGTTTTTT,CASSPGRREGEKLFF
TRBJ2-1,TRBD2,once,TRBV3-1/TRBV3-2,TGTGCCAGCAGCCAGATTAGCGGGATCACCTACAATGAGCAGTTCTTC,CASSQISGITYNEQFF
TRBJ1-1,-,-,TRBV6-5,TGTGCCAGTACACAGGATGGCCCAAACACTGAAGCTTTCTTT,CASTQDGPNTEAFF
TRBJ1-2,-,many,TRBV6-5,TGTGCCAGCAGTTACTCTGACAGCCTCTATGGCTACACCTTC,CASSYSDSLYGYTF
TRBJ2-1,-,few,TRBV7-9,TGTGCCAGTCAGGACATTACGAGCTCCTACAATGAGCAGTTCTTC,CASQDITSSYNEQFF
TRBJ1-5,TRBD1,-,TRBV27,TGTGCCAGCAGTTTACAGGGGGTTAGCAATCAGCCCCAGCATTTT,CASSLQGVSNQPQHF
TRBJ1-3,-,few,TRBV5-6,TGTGCCAGCAGGAAGGAGGGGCTCAAACCGGGAAACACCATATATTTT,CASRKEGLKPGNTIYF
TRBJ1-6,-,-,TRBV7-3,TGTGCCAGCAGCTTAGGGTTTGGAGGGGATTCACCCCTCCACTTT,CASSLGFGGDSPLHF
TRBJ2-3,TRBD2,-,TRBV7-3,TGTGCCAGCAGCCCAAGACTAGCGGGAGATACGCAGTATTTT,CASSPRLAGDTQYF
TRBJ2-3,-,-,TRBV29-1,TGCAGCGTTGAGGAGGGAGGCCAATGGAGTAGGAATACGCAGTATTTT,CSVEEGGQWSRNTQYF
TRBJ2-1,TRBD2,-,TRBV4-3,TGCGCCAGCAGCCAAGAAATAGCGGGGGGCCATGAGCAGTTCTTC,CASSQEIAGGHEQFF
TRBJ1-2,TRBD1,-,TRBV6-5,TGTGCCAGCATAGACAGGGAATGGGGTTCCACCTTC,CASIDREWGSTF
TRBJ2-2,TRBD2,-,TRBV3-1/TRBV3-2,TGTGCCAGCAGCCATATGGCGGGAGCGGGGGCCGGGGAGCTGTTTTTT,CASSHMAGAGAGELFF
TRBJ1-6,TRBD1,once,TRBV6-5,TGTGCCAGCAGCCCAGGACAGGATAATTCACCCCTCCACTTT,CASSPGQDNSPLHF
TRBJ1-5,-,-,TRBV2,TGTGCCAGCAGCCAAGACAGTCGCAATCAGCCCCAGCATTTT,CASSQDSRNQPQHF
TRBJ2-7,-,-,TRBV3-1/TRBV3-2,TGTGCCAGCAGCCAATCCCTGCGGACTATCTTC,CASSQSLRTIF
TRBJ2-3,TRBD2,-,TRBV9,TGTGCCAGCAGCCCCCAGACTAGCTCAGATACGCAGTATTTT,CASSPQTSSDTQYF
TRBJ1-1,-,-,TRBV18,TGTGCCAGCTCACCACCTCTCCCCCGGGAAGCGACTGAAGCTTTCTTT,CASSPPLPREATEAFF
TRBJ2-7,TRBD2,-,TRBV6-5,TGTGCCAGCAGCCCCATGACTAGCGACCCGTACGAGCAGTACTTC,CASSPMTSDPYEQYF
TRBJ2-5,-,-,TRBV2,TGTGCCAGCAGTATCCGGGGCCAAGAGACCCAGTACTTC,CASSIRGQETQYF